The clone carrying this TCR beta chain has ten or more counts. V was clipped by 0 bases and J by 0 bases, with 9 bases between them. Germline V gene lookup returns CDR1 SGHTA and CDR2 FQGNSA. This CDR3 is 17 amino acids long. The source of the sample is a study of CD8+CD57+ T cells in acquired aplastic anemia. TCR beta VDJ and CDR3 were profiled, and genomic DNA was the template. TCRdb used MiXCR to reprocess the reads, holding one entry per CDR3 protein. The sample yields 100,000 to 150,000 distinct CDR3 sequences, around 50% seen once. The TCR was taken from a human donor in good health, serving as a control. Sequenced sample: sorted CD4+, CD8+, or CD8+CD57+ T cells (not recorded which) from PBMCs. The J gene is TRBJ1-6, the V gene TRBV7-2; D is unclear. Here the CDR3 DNA reads TGTGCCAGCAGCTTAGCGGTCCGGAGCTCCTATAATTCACCCCTCCACTTT. Amino acids: CASSLAVRSSYNSPLHF.